These 8 T cell receptor beta chains were sequenced from one sample in a study of Graves' ophthalmopathy and Graves' hyperthyroidism. The sequenced template was RNA, covering the TCR beta CDR3 region. First-round RT-PCR with HTBI primers preceded a second-round multiplex PCR. Using its own MiXCR run on the multiplex PCR reads, TCRdb lists one record per CDR3 protein. The sample shows about 700,000 distinct CDR3 sequences, 35% to 50% of them seen only once. Material: peripheral blood. The receptor source for this set is an adult man with Graves' ophthalmopathy.

The chain has TRBV7-2 and TRBJ1-1; maybe TRBD1 (5 bases). Germline-derived CDR1 and CDR2 are SGHTA and FQGNSA. Trimming took 6 bases from V and 4 from J, leaving 21 bases between them. This CDR3 region has 16 residues. CDR3 sequence reads: CASRRSPRQKVTEAFF. CDR3 sequence (DNA): TGTGCCAGCAGGAGGTCCCCACGACAGAAGGTCACTGAAGCTTTCTTT.

V gene TRBV10-3 combines with J gene TRBJ1-4; 10 bases are shared with TRBD1. The CDR3 runs to 14 residues. V lost 5 bases to trimming and J lost 6 bases; unmatched junction nucleotides: 3. CDR1 ENHRY and CDR2 SYGVKD come from the germline V gene. CDR3 protein: CAISKGTGDEKLFF. The CDR3 coding sequence is TGTGCCATCAGTAAGGGGACAGGGGATGAAAAACTGTTTTTT.

The chain recombines TRBV10-3 with TRBJ1-4; tentatively, D is TRBD1 (5 bases). Trimming stripped 8 bases from V and 11 bases from J, with 18 bases between. Per germline, CDR1 ENHRY and CDR2 SYGVKD. The CDR3 loop spans 13 amino acids. CDR3 nucleotide sequence: TGTGCCATCGCGCCCTCGGGGCTTGGGAAACTGTTTTTT. Its protein is CAIAPSGLGKLFF.

In this sample, this clonotype turned up a few times. The chain links TRBV4-3 to TRBJ2-5; D not certain. Germline CDR1 is LGHNA and CDR2 is YSLEER. V was pared by 3 bases and J by 0 bases, with 14 bases between. The CDR3 loop spans 16 amino acids. Here the CDR3 reads CASSQGITEDQETQYF. The CDR3 DNA sequence: TGCGCCAGCAGCCAGGGAATAACAGAAGACCAAGAGACCCAGTACTTC.

The rearrangement links TRBV10-3 to TRBJ2-5; 11 bases align to TRBD2. The J call could be wrong; TRBJ2-1 is a better fit for the DNA end. The CDR3 is 15 residues long. Germline CDR1 ENHRY, CDR2 SYGVKD. CDR3 sequence reads: CATGDSGGAGNEQFF. For the CDR3, the DNA is TGTGCCACTGGGGATAGCGGGGGGGCGGGGAATGAGCAGTTCTTC.

Points on this clonotype: Being one base from a much bigger clone, this may be a read error. V is TRBV11-2 and J is TRBJ1-4; 9 bases line up with TRBD1. Germline loops: CDR1 SGHAT, CDR2 FQNNGV. The CDR3 has 13 amino acids. CDR3 nucleotides: TGTGCCAGCAGCTTAGTGGCGACAGGGGGACTGCTTTTT. It specifies CASSLVATGGLLF.

A remark on this clonotype: One end of the junction fails to match germline, which may point to a read error. The V gene is TRBV10-3, the J gene TRBJ1-5, with D hard to call. Germline V gives CDR1 ENHRY, CDR2 SYGVKD. This CDR3 contains 14 residues. CDR3 in DNA: TGTGCCAGCAGTGAAGGGCCCCTAGGCCAGCCCCAGCATTTT. Its translation is CASSEGPLGQPQHF.

This clonotype was seen only a few times. This chain links TRBV6-5 with TRBJ1-2, with 12 bases fitting TRBD1. The CDR3 extends over 15 amino acids. J was trimmed by 8 bases and V by 5 bases; bases with no gene match: 9. Germline V lookup: CDR1 MNHEY, CDR2 SVGAGI. CDR3 nucleotide sequence: TGTGCCAGCAGTAGAGGGACAGGGGGCGGTAGGGGCTACACCTTC. Protein sequence: CASSRGTGGGRGYTF.